This TCR beta chain was obtained from a study of blood T cell repertoires in COVID-19. Study-wide context: Sources were T cells, B-cell-depleted T cells, or PBMCs; the material itself was cDNA or gDNA.

V shed 7 bases and J shed 0 bases, with 12 bases lying between them. The CDR3 length is 14 residues. Germline V gene sequence: CDR1 SGHNT, CDR2 YYREEE (reference sequence). Study processing details: Estimation of nucleated cell counts relied on the amplification of reference gene primers. TCRdb keeps only in-frame clones here, not all; method: immunoSEQ multiplex PCR. Clonal size and the V and J genes are those of that table, whereas D and trimming came from the DNA. This sample has more than 85,000 clones, with roughly 80% found just once. This receptor was obtained from a woman at least 80 years old with acute or convalescent COVID-19. This chain connects TRBV5-4 to TRBJ2-3; a possible D gene is TRBD2 (5 bases). The sample comprised peripheral blood. In DNA form, the CDR3 reads TGTGCCAGCTTAAACCGGGGAAGCACAGATACGCAGTATTTT. It codes for CASLNRGSTDTQYF. Using reference TRBV5-4 and TRBJ2-3 for the parts outside the CDR3, the full variable domain is ETGVTQSPTHLIKTRGQQVTLRCSSQSGHNTVSWYQQALGQGPQFIFQYYREEENGRGNFPPRFSGLQFPNYSSELNVNALELDDSALYLCASLNRGSTDTQYFGPGTRLTVL.